This T cell receptor beta chain is from a study of cytomegalovirus exposure and HLA in healthy donors. Study-wide results and limits: Presence/absence analyses treated sequencing depth as roughly uniform across donors.

To note about this clone: The antigen remains undetermined.

The CDR3 sequence is 15 residues long. V gave up 4 bases and J gave up 2 bases; unmatched junction bases: 3. CDR1 and CDR2 from the germline V gene are KGHSH and LQKENI. PCR employed 60 Vbeta and 13 Jbeta primers. Repertoires were generated with immunoSEQ multiplex PCR, while TCRdb's copy carries only in-frame clones and drops some. The sample shows 93,000 or so clones, roughly 79% of them seen only once. The chain joins TRBV18 to TRBJ2-5; 11 bases line up with TRBD1. The specimen was PBMCs. This clonotype was sampled from a man in his fifties or sixties in good health and CMV-seropositive. CDR3 in DNA: TGTGCCAGCTCACGCGGGACAGGGGGGCAAGAGACCCAGTACTTC. It is translated as CASSRGTGGQETQYF.